The 18 T cell receptor beta chains reported below all come from one sample, sequenced in a study of blood T cell repertoires in COVID-19. Libraries were prepared by immunoSEQ multiplex PCR; TCRdb keeps only in-frame clonotypes and omits some of them. This sample has approximately 150,000 clones; more than 75% occur once, and the top ten carry less than 5.5%. Sequencing input: peripheral blood. Receptor source: a woman in her 50s with acute or convalescent COVID-19.

The chain uses TRBV6-2 or TRBV6-3 and TRBJ2-2; a possible D gene is TRBD2 (6 bases). Germline V gene data show CDR1 as MNHEY and CDR2 as SVGEGT. Trimming cost V 4 bases and J 4 bases, with 10 bases left between them. The CDR3 consists of 14 residues. In nucleotides, the CDR3 is TGTGCCAGCAGTTGGAGGGAGTTCACCGGGGAGCTGTTTTTT. It is translated as CASSWREFTGELFF.

The chain uses TRBV18 and TRBJ2-7; D remains unclear. V was clipped by 3 bases and J by 4 bases, with 10 bases between them. The CDR3 sequence is 13 residues long. Germline V lookup: CDR1 KGHSH, CDR2 LQKENI. CDR3: CASSPSQAYEQYF. Here the CDR3 DNA reads TGTGCCAGCTCACCTTCGCAGGCGTACGAGCAGTACTTC.

V usage is TRBV29-1 and J usage is TRBJ1-2, with a tentative D call TRBD1 (6 bases). This CDR3 comprises 13 residues. The V and J ends lost 5 bases and 2 bases respectively, with 12 bases between them. Germline-derived CDR1 and CDR2 are SQVTM and ANQGSEA. The CDR3 DNA reads TGCAGCGTTCCTGAGGACAGCAACTATGGCTACACCTTC. Translating it yields CSVPEDSNYGYTF. The full variable domain, its missing parts supplied by reference TRBV29-1 and TRBJ1-2, is SAVISQKPSRDICQRGTSLTIQCQVDSQVTMMFWYRQQPGQSLTLIATANQGSEATYESGFVIDKFPISRPNLTFSTLTVSNMSPEDSSIYLCSVPEDSNYGYTFGSGTRLTVV.

This clone has only a few counts. The chain has TRBV6-5 and TRBJ1-1; possible D gene TRBD1, 5 bases. The CDR3 covers 14 residues. Germline CDR1 is MNHEY and CDR2 is SVGAGI. V lost 7 bases and J lost 0, with 12 bases in between. CDR3 sequence: CASTRDSMNTEAFF. The CDR3 DNA follows: TGTGCCAGCACTCGGGACTCGATGAACACTGAAGCTTTCTTT.

V and J are TRBV5-4 and TRBJ1-2; perhaps TRBD1 as D (6 bases). The CDR3 runs to 17 residues. CDR1 and CDR2 (germline): SGHNT, YYREEE (reference sequence). The ends were cut back, 7 bases at V and 3 bases at J, with 25 bases in the middle. As DNA, the CDR3 is TGTGCCAGCTCCAAGGGGGGGATGGGCCAAACCTACTATGGCTACACCTTC. Its protein product is CASSKGGMGQTYYGYTF.

The chain recombines TRBV19 with TRBJ1-1; D is unresolved. CDR1 and CDR2 (germline): LNHDA, SQIVND (reference sequence). The CDR3 has 11 residues. V was shortened by 8 bases and J by 10 bases, with 14 bases between the two germline ends. The CDR3 region is CASGLRVRAFF. The DNA of the CDR3 is TGTGCCAGTGGCCTGAGGGTTCGAGCTTTCTTT.

This clone occurred once. V gene TRBV7-8 combines with J gene TRBJ1-2, with 11 bases lining up with TRBD1. Germline V lookup: CDR1 SGHVS, CDR2 FQNEAQ. This CDR3 is built from 15 residues. V trimming: 2 bases; J trimming: 4 bases; junction bases outside the gene matches: 3. CDR3 nucleotides: TGTGCCAGCAGCTTACACGGACAGGGGGCCTATGGCTACACCTTC. This gives the protein CASSLHGQGAYGYTF.

CDR3 sequence (DNA): TGTGCCAGCAGGCTTTGGGGACTTAACACCGGGGAGCTGTTTTTT. Protein product: CASRLWGLNTGELFF. V gene TRBV27 combines with J gene TRBJ2-2, with D tentatively TRBD2 (6 bases). Germline V gene sequence: CDR1 MNHEY, CDR2 SMNVEV (reference sequence). Trimming stripped 6 bases from V and 2 bases from J, with 13 bases between. The CDR3 has 15 residues.

The rearrangement joins TRBV2 to TRBJ1-2; D remains unclear. V was pared by 7 bases and J by 8 bases, with 23 bases between. Germline CDR1 is SNHLY and CDR2 is FYNNEI. The CDR3 has 15 residues. The CDR3 loop reads CASTPPGTALGGYTF. CDR3 DNA sequence: TGTGCCAGCACCCCCCCGGGAACCGCCTTAGGAGGCTACACCTTC.

The V gene is TRBV6-5, the J gene TRBJ1-1, with D unclear. V shed 3 bases and J shed 0 bases, with 11 bases lying between them. CDR1 and CDR2 (germline): MNHEY, SVGAGI. The CDR3 length is 15 residues. The CDR3 region is CASSYGGILNTEAFF. CDR3 in DNA: TGTGCCAGCAGTTATGGAGGCATACTGAACACTGAAGCTTTCTTT.

This clone was seen a few times. The genes are TRBV7-2 and TRBJ2-7; D is undetermined. The CDR3 extends over 16 amino acids. Trimming took off 1 base at V and 2 bases at J, with 15 bases between the two ends. CDR1 is SGHTA, CDR2 FQGNSA, per germline. CDR3 bases: TGTGCCAGCAGCTTAGTCAGCAGGTACCCAACCTACGAGCAGTACTTC. It encodes CASSLVSRYPTYEQYF.

The chain joins TRBV7-2 to TRBJ2-7, with 7 bases lining up with TRBD1. CDR1 and CDR2 from the germline V gene are SGHTA and FQGNSA. J was trimmed by 0 bases and V by 4 bases; bases with no gene match: 6. CDR3 length equals 15 residues. CDR3: CASSSWDSSSYEQYF. The DNA of the CDR3 is TGTGCCAGCAGCTCCTGGGACAGTAGCTCCTACGAGCAGTACTTC. Looking up the rest from reference TRBV7-2 and TRBJ2-7 gives the full variable domain: GAGVSQSPSNKVTEKGKDVELRCDPISGHTALYWYRQSLGQGLEFLIYFQGNSAPDKSGLPSDRFSAERTGGSVSTLTIQRTQQEDSAVYLCASSSWDSSSYEQYFGPGTRLTVT.

V gene TRBV18 combines with J gene TRBJ2-3, with a weak D call TRBD2 (6 bases). Germline assignment: CDR1 KGHSH and CDR2 LQKENI. The CDR3 is 14 residues long. The V end was cut by 5 bases, the J end by 1 base, with 10 bases between. CDR3 nucleotide sequence: TGTGCCAGCTCATCGGGGGAGGGCACAGATACGCAGTATTTT. Residues: CASSSGEGTDTQYF.

The rearrangement links TRBV6-5 to TRBJ2-7; a weak D match, TRBD1 (6 bases). In germline, CDR1 is MNHEY, CDR2 SVGAGI. With 4 bases removed from V and 3 bases from J, the gap between germline ends came to 19 bases. The CDR3 is made up of 16 amino acids. The CDR3 loop is CASSSQSRGQIYEQYF. CDR3 coding DNA: TGTGCCAGCAGTTCTCAGTCTCGTGGACAGATCTACGAGCAGTACTTC.

The gene calls are TRBV19 and TRBJ1-1, with D tentatively TRBD1 (6 bases). Germline loops: CDR1 LNHDA, CDR2 SQIVND (reference sequence). Trimming cost V 10 bases and J 2 bases, with 20 bases left between them. This CDR3 has 15 amino acids. The CDR3 region is CATSGGQTVNTEAFF. The DNA for the CDR3 is TGTGCCACCAGCGGGGGCCAAACTGTAAACACTGAAGCTTTCTTT.

The CDR3 nucleotides read TGTGCCAGCAGCTTCCTTGGGCAGCGGGAGTATTACGAGCAGTACTTC. Translated, it gives CASSFLGQREYYEQYF. This chain joins TRBV28 and TRBJ2-7; 8 nucleotides agree with TRBD2. The CDR3 is 16 residues long. The V gene's germline CDR1 is MDHEN and CDR2 SYDVKM. V lost 6 bases to trimming and J lost 4 bases; unmatched junction nucleotides: 14.

The chain links TRBV2 to TRBJ1-5, with TRBD1 matching 9 bases. From germline, CDR1 is SNHLY and CDR2 FYNNEI. V dropped 6 bases and J dropped 1; count of bases not matched to a gene: 4. This CDR3 is 15 amino acids long. The CDR3 reads CASRGQGMSNQPQHF. The CDR3 DNA reads as TGTGCCAGCAGAGGACAGGGGATGAGCAATCAGCCCCAGCATTTT.

This sequence joins TRBV12-3 or TRBV12-4 and TRBJ2-7; possibly TRBD2 for D (6 bases). Deletions cut 2 bases from V and 3 bases from J, with 8 bases between. This CDR3 region has 13 residues. The CDR3 is CASSLQGGYEQYF. The CDR3 DNA reads TGTGCCAGCAGTTTACAGGGAGGCTACGAGCAGTACTTC.